Shown below are 18 T cell receptor beta chains from a single sample sequenced in a study of T cells in Graves' hyperthyroidism and ophthalmopathy. Amplification of TCR beta CDR3 regions was performed using RNA transcripts as template. HTBI primers were employed in a first-round RT-PCR of the TCR CDR3. TCRdb reanalysed the multiplex PCR reads using MiXCR and keeps one entry per CDR3 protein. The sample lists under 350,000 distinct CDR3 sequences; roughly a fifth were seen once. Specimen: blood. The receptor set was obtained from a woman aged 45 to 65 with Graves' hyperthyroidism.

The table lists this clonotype with many counts. The chain has TRBV20-1 and TRBJ1-5; 7 nucleotides agree with TRBD1. J lost 0 bases, V lost 6 bases, and 5 bases had no gene match. CDR3 length: 14 residues. Germline V gives CDR1 DFQATT, CDR2 SNEGSKA (reference sequence). This CDR3 is CSAETGHSNQPQHF. CDR3 DNA: TGCAGTGCCGAGACAGGGCATAGCAATCAGCCCCAGCATTTT.

The chain joins TRBV29-1 to TRBJ2-1, with a possible D match to TRBD1 (5 bases). V was pared by 8 bases and J by 4 bases, with 18 bases between. From germline, CDR1 is SQVTM and CDR2 ANQGSEA. The CDR3 sequence is 14 residues long. CDR3 loop: CSLSTADPYNEQFF. The CDR3 DNA follows: TGCAGCCTATCGACAGCCGATCCATACAATGAGCAGTTCTTC.

This clonotype was seen ten or more times. The chain combines TRBV7-3 with TRBJ1-6; D uncertain. CDR3 length: 13 amino acids. Germline V CDR1 and CDR2: SGHTA, FQGTGA. Trimming took off 6 bases at V and 8 bases at J, with 11 bases between the two ends. CDR3 in amino acids: CASSRTDDSPLHF. CDR3 in DNA: TGTGCCAGCAGTAGGACGGACGATTCACCCCTCCACTTT.

The chain is built from TRBV11-2 and TRBJ2-1, with 9 bases matching TRBD2. The V and J ends lost 5 bases and 2 bases, in that order; junction bases with no gene match: 7. Per the germline V gene, CDR1 is SGHAT and CDR2 is FQNNGV. CDR3 length: 16 amino acids. CDR3 in amino acids: CASSARTSVTYNEQFF. DNA of the CDR3: TGTGCCAGCAGCGCCAGGACTAGCGTCACCTACAATGAGCAGTTCTTC.

This clonotype was detected only a few times. The genes are TRBV5-8 and TRBJ1-4; 9 bases line up with TRBD1. Per the germline V gene, CDR1 is SGHTS and CDR2 is YDEGEE. CDR3 length: 15 amino acids. V lost 4 bases and J lost 7; bases outside the gene matches: 8. The CDR3 protein is CASSARDREPEKLFF. The CDR3 DNA reads TGTGCCAGCAGCGCAAGGGACAGGGAGCCTGAAAAACTGTTTTTT.

The table lists this clonotype with a few counts. J is TRBJ2-7 and V is TRBV24-1; TRBD1 might be the D (5 bases). CDR3 length: 14 amino acids. CDR1 and CDR2 (germline): KGHDR, SFDVKD. V lost 2 bases, J lost 4 bases, and 11 bases lay in between. CDR3 nucleotide sequence: TGTGCCACCAGTGATTCAGGGCTCGAGTACGAGCAGTACTTC. Protein: CATSDSGLEYEQYF.

The V and J genes are TRBV28 and TRBJ2-7, with 9 nucleotides matching TRBD1. Unmatched junction bases numbered 6, after V lost 5 bases and J lost 4 bases. From germline, CDR1 is MDHEN and CDR2 SYDVKM. The CDR3 consists of 14 residues. The CDR3 nucleotides read TGTGCCAGCAGTCTCCGGGACAGGGAATACGAGCAGTACTTC. This sequence encodes CASSLRDREYEQYF. Full variable domain (rest looked up from reference TRBV28 and TRBJ2-7): DVKVTQSSRYLVKRTGEKVFLECVQDMDHENMFWYRQDPGLGLRLIYFSYDVKMKEKGDIPEGYSVSREKKERFSLILESASTNQTSMYLCASSLRDREYEQYFGPGTRLTVT.

On this clonotype: One end of the junction does not line up with germline, which may come from a read error. The chain employs TRBV18 and TRBJ2-5; D may be TRBD2 (6 bases). Germline assignment: CDR1 KGHSH and CDR2 LQKENI. The CDR3 consists of 14 residues. This CDR3 reads CASSPGRIEETRYF. The DNA for the CDR3 is TGTGCCAGCTCACCAGGGAGGATTGAAGAGACCCGGTACTTC.

This clonotype was counted at least ten times. J is TRBJ2-2 and V is TRBV7-9, with TRBD2 identical over 9 bases. This CDR3 contains 16 residues. Germline CDR1 SEHNR, CDR2 FQNEAQ (reference sequence). Unmatched junction bases numbered 5, after V lost 5 bases and J lost 1 base. The CDR3 loop reads CASSPAGGRNTGELFF. DNA of the CDR3: TGTGCCAGCAGCCCTGCGGGAGGGAGGAACACCGGGGAGCTGTTTTTT.

This clonotype was observed at least ten times. The chain recombines TRBV29-1 with TRBJ1-1; 10 bases fit TRBD1. The CDR3 spans 14 residues. V dropped 7 bases and J dropped 0; count of bases not matched to a gene: 5. Germline CDR1 is SQVTM and CDR2 is ANQGSEA. The CDR3 DNA is TGCAGCGCTGGACAGGGGGGAATGAACACTGAAGCTTTCTTT. Translation gives CSAGQGGMNTEAFF.

This clonotype came up many times. This rearrangement joins TRBV19 to TRBJ2-3; tentative D call: TRBD2 (5 bases). This CDR3 comprises 14 residues. The germline CDR1 and CDR2 sequences are LNHDA and SQIVND (reference sequence). V was cut by 11 bases and J by 0 bases, with 15 bases left in between. The CDR3 region is CAAGLSSSTDTQYF. DNA for the CDR3: TGTGCCGCAGGACTCTCGTCTAGCACAGATACGCAGTATTTT. The entire variable domain, with the rest obtained from reference TRBV19 and TRBJ2-3, is as follows: DGGITQSPKYLFRKEGQNVTLSCEQNLNHDAMYWYRQDPGQGLRLIYYSQIVNDFQKGDIAEGYSVSREKKESFPLTVTSAQKNPTAFYLCAAGLSSSTDTQYFGPGTRLTVL.

V is TRBV2 and J is TRBJ2-3, with 9 bases aligning to TRBD2. The V gene's germline CDR1 is SNHLY and CDR2 FYNNEI. There are 16 residues in the CDR3. The V segment lost 6 bases and the J segment 4 bases; nucleotides outside the gene matches: 11. The CDR3 sequence: CASRGWAGGSPDTQYF. CDR3 DNA sequence: TGTGCCAGCAGGGGCTGGGCGGGAGGGTCCCCAGATACGCAGTATTTT. Complete variable domain (other parts from reference TRBV2 and TRBJ2-3): EPEVTQTPSHQVTQMGQEVILRCVPISNHLYFYWYRQILGQKVEFLVSFYNNEISEKSEIFDDQFSVERPDGSNFTLKIRSTKLEDSAMYFCASRGWAGGSPDTQYFGPGTRLTVL.

This clonotype was seen repeatedly, ten times or more. This sequence joins TRBV12-3 or TRBV12-4 and TRBJ2-3; 7 nucleotides match TRBD2. V shed 3 bases, J shed 2 bases, and the junction held 5 bases outside the gene matches. This CDR3 comprises 15 residues. The CDR3 sequence: CASSLGGSATDTQYF. The CDR3, as DNA: TGTGCCAGCAGTTTGGGCGGGAGCGCCACAGATACGCAGTATTTT.

In this sample, this clonotype turned up many times. The chain carries TRBV12-3 or TRBV12-4 and TRBJ1-1; 7 bases agree with TRBD1. V was clipped by 6 bases and J by 8 bases; unmatched bases: 15. The CDR3 has 15 amino acids. CDR3 nucleotide sequence: TGTGCCAGCAGCTTTACAGGGGTGGGTAGGGTAGAAGCTTTCTTT. It codes for CASSFTGVGRVEAFF.

This clonotype was picked up many times. This sequence joins TRBV10-3 and TRBJ2-5, with D uncertain. There are 15 residues in the CDR3. Germline values: CDR1 ENHRY, CDR2 SYGVKD. V was trimmed by 4 bases and J by 0 bases, leaving 12 bases between them. As DNA, the CDR3 is TGTGCCATCAGTGTTCACCCCGGCTACCAAGAGACCCAGTACTTC. Protein sequence: CAISVHPGYQETQYF.

This clonotype has a handful of counts. The CDR3 coding sequence is TGTGCCAGTAGTCTCGGTCACCTTAGCAATCAGCCCCAGCATTTT. It is translated as CASSLGHLSNQPQHF. The V call is TRBV19, the J call TRBJ1-5; no clear D. The CDR3 runs to 15 residues. V was trimmed by 5 bases and J by 0 bases, leaving 11 bases between them. Germline V gene data show CDR1 as LNHDA and CDR2 as SQIVND (reference sequence).

The V gene is TRBV20-1, the J gene TRBJ2-1, with D possibly TRBD2 on 7 matching bases. Between the trimmed V and J ends, which lost 1 base and 5 bases, there was a span of 15 bases. The CDR3 has 15 residues. Germline CDR1 DFQATT, CDR2 SNEGSKA (reference sequence). The CDR3 bases are TGCAGTGCTAGAGTAGGAGGGAGGGGGGACAATGAGCAGTTCTTC. Its translation: CSARVGGRGDNEQFF.

CDR3 sequence (DNA): TGTGCCAGCAGCCAAGCCGGGACAGCTAATGAAAAACTGTTTTTT. Protein sequence: CASSQAGTANEKLFF. The J gene is TRBJ1-4, the V gene TRBV4-2; 7 nucleotides agree with TRBD1. CDR3 length: 15 residues. CDR1 is LGHNA and CDR2 is YNFKEQ in the germline V gene. Trimming at V came to 1 base and at J to 3 bases, leaving 2 bases not matched to a gene.